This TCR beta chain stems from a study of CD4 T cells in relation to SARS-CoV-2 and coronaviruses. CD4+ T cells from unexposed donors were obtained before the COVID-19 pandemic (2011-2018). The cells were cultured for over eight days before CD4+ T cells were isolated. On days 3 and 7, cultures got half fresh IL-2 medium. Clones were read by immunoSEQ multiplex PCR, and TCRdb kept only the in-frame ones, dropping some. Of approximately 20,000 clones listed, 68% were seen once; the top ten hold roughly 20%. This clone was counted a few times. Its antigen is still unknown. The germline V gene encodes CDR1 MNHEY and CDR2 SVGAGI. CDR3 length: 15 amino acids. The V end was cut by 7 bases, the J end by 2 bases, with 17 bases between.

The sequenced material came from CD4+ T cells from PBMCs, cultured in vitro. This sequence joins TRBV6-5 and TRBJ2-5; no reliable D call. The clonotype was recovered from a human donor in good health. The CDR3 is CASTPGPNFQETQYF. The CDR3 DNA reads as TGTGCCAGCACCCCGGGTCCCAATTTTCAAGAGACCCAGTACTTC.